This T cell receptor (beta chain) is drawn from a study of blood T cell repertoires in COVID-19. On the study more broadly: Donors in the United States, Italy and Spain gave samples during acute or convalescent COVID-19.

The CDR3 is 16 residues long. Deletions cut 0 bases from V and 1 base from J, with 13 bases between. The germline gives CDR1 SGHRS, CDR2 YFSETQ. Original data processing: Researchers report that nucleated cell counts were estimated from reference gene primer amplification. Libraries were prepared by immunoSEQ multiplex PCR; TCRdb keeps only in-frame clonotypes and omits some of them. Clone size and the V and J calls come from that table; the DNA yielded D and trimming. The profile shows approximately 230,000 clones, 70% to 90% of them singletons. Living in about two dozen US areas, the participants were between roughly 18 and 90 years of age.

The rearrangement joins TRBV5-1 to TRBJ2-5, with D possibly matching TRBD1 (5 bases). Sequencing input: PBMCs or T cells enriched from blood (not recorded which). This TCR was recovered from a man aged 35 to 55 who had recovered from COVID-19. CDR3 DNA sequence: TGCGCCAGCAGCTTGGGGGCCACAGGTCCCCAAGAGACCCAGTACTTC. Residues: CASSLGATGPQETQYF.